The rows below give T cell receptor beta chains drawn from one sample of a study of CD8 T cells in Susac syndrome. In TCRdb, the immunoSEQ multiplex PCR reads were re-called with MiXCR into one record per CDR3 protein. The data contain about 150,000 distinct CDR3 sequences, just under 95% of them singletons. The sequencing input was CD8+ T cells from PBMCs. The receptors shown here come from a human donor with multiple sclerosis. Both conserved end residues are trimmed from each CDR3. The order of the fields is clone size, V gene, J gene, CDR3 protein. Not all rows give a size; the values are once, few, many and, for expanded clones, a class.

abundance: NA; v_gene: TRBV28; j_gene: TRBJ2-5; CDR3aa: ASSLRQGRRLGTQY
abundance: NA; v_gene: TRBV12-5; j_gene: TRBJ2-3; CDR3aa: ASGLAGGDTQY
abundance: NA; v_gene: TRBV7-7; j_gene: TRBJ2-7; CDR3aa: ASSLSAYWEQY
abundance: NA; v_gene: TRBV4-1; j_gene: TRBJ2-1; CDR3aa: ASSQGSGGGDEQF
abundance: NA; v_gene: TRBV19; j_gene: TRBJ1-1; CDR3aa: ASSIARGMNTEAF
abundance: NA; v_gene: TRBV15; j_gene: TRBJ2-7; CDR3aa: ATSAGTGDYEQY
abundance: NA; v_gene: TRBV24-1; j_gene: TRBJ2-1; CDR3aa: ATSASSSYNEQF
abundance: NA; v_gene: TRBV29-1; j_gene: TRBJ2-5; CDR3aa: SAPGAGGETQY
abundance: NA; v_gene: TRBV29-1; j_gene: TRBJ1-1; CDR3aa: SADPGNTEAF
abundance: NA; v_gene: TRBV6-6; j_gene: TRBJ1-5; CDR3aa: ASSAISNQPQH
abundance: NA; v_gene: TRBV9; j_gene: TRBJ2-5; CDR3aa: ASSGSGFQETQY
abundance: NA; v_gene: TRBV3-1; j_gene: TRBJ2-3; CDR3aa: ASSLGHSTDTQY
abundance: once; v_gene: TRBV11-2; j_gene: TRBJ2-1; CDR3aa: ASTTRNEQF
abundance: NA; v_gene: TRBV7-9; j_gene: TRBJ2-5; CDR3aa: ASSLETGIQETQY
abundance: NA; v_gene: TRBV4-1; j_gene: TRBJ1-2; CDR3aa: ASSQRDRESYGYT
abundance: NA; v_gene: TRBV7-8; j_gene: TRBJ2-7; CDR3aa: ASSLVPSGGSYEQY
abundance: NA; v_gene: TRBV7-9; j_gene: TRBJ2-3; CDR3aa: ASSLRQGPPY
abundance: NA; v_gene: TRBV4-3; j_gene: TRBJ2-5; CDR3aa: ASSQEGLAETQY
abundance: once; v_gene: TRBV30; j_gene: TRBJ2-7; CDR3aa: AWSVDRLRIN
abundance: once; v_gene: TRBV27; j_gene: TRBJ1-1; CDR3aa: ASSFRRGRNTEAF
abundance: NA; v_gene: TRBV11-2; j_gene: TRBJ2-6; CDR3aa: ASSRAGGSGANVLT
abundance: NA; v_gene: TRBV7-9; j_gene: TRBJ2-3; CDR3aa: ATLGQY
abundance: NA; v_gene: TRBV30; j_gene: TRBJ1-1; CDR3aa: AWSAGAEAF
abundance: few; v_gene: TRBV7-9; j_gene: TRBJ2-2; CDR3aa: ASSSTGELF
abundance: NA; v_gene: TRBV20-1; j_gene: TRBJ2-1; CDR3aa: SARAGVREQF
abundance: NA; v_gene: TRBV24-1; j_gene: TRBJ2-1; CDR3aa: ATSPGGYEQF
abundance: NA; v_gene: TRBV20-1; j_gene: TRBJ2-7; CDR3aa: SARKTGTQNYYEQY
abundance: NA; v_gene: TRBV9; j_gene: TRBJ1-6; CDR3aa: ASSVDRNSPLH
abundance: NA; v_gene: TRBV29-1; j_gene: TRBJ1-2; CDR3aa: SVRGLGRGYT
abundance: NA; v_gene: TRBV11-2; j_gene: TRBJ2-7; CDR3aa: ASSFDRNSYEQY
abundance: NA; v_gene: TRBV20-1; j_gene: TRBJ2-7; CDR3aa: SAARLAGGLWEQY
abundance: NA; v_gene: TRBV29-1; j_gene: TRBJ1-2; CDR3aa: SVTSRDYGYT
abundance: NA; v_gene: TRBV27; j_gene: TRBJ1-5; CDR3aa: ASSWDSNQPQH
abundance: NA; v_gene: TRBV7-2; j_gene: TRBJ2-3; CDR3aa: ASSLKRGGYTDTQY
abundance: NA; v_gene: TRBV20-1; j_gene: TRBJ2-3; CDR3aa: SAPPLSGGAGYTQY
abundance: NA; v_gene: TRBV12-3/TRBV12-4; j_gene: TRBJ2-5; CDR3aa: ASSLGQAETQY
abundance: NA; v_gene: TRBV19; j_gene: TRBJ2-7; CDR3aa: ASTPGGTSYEQY
abundance: NA; v_gene: TRBV12-3/TRBV12-4; j_gene: TRBJ2-7; CDR3aa: ASSYYTYEQY
abundance: NA; v_gene: TRBV2; j_gene: TRBJ2-2; CDR3aa: ASSERGQGPGELF
abundance: once; v_gene: TRBV7-8; j_gene: TRBJ2-3; CDR3aa: ASRAEWGDTQY
abundance: NA; v_gene: TRBV20-1; j_gene: TRBJ2-7; CDR3aa: SARDPLLADPYEQY
abundance: NA; v_gene: TRBV29-1; j_gene: TRBJ1-1; CDR3aa: SVEEILNTEAF
abundance: NA; v_gene: TRBV5-1; j_gene: TRBJ2-1; CDR3aa: ASSGVYNEQF
abundance: NA; v_gene: TRBV7-2; j_gene: TRBJ2-7; CDR3aa: ASRSPGQGAKEQY
abundance: NA; v_gene: TRBV20-1; j_gene: TRBJ2-3; CDR3aa: SARGAGDRTDTQY
abundance: once; v_gene: TRBV29-1; j_gene: TRBJ2-5; CDR3aa: SVEPRQGGDQETQY